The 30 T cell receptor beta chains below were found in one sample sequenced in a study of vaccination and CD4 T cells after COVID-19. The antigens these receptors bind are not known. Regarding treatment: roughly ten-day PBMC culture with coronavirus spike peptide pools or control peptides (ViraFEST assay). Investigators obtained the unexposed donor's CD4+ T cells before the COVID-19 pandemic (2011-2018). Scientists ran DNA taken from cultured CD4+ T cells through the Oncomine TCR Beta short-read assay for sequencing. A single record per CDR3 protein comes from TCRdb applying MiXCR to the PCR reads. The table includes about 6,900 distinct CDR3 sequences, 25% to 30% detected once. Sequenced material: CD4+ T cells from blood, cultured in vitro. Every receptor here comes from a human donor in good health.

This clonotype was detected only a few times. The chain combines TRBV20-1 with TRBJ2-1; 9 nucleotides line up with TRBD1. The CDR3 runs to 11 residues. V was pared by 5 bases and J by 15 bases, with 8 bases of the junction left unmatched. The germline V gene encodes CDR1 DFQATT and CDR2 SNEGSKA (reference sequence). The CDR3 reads CSAGDRDGLFF. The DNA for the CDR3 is TGCAGTGCTGGGGACAGGGATGGGCTGTTCTTC.

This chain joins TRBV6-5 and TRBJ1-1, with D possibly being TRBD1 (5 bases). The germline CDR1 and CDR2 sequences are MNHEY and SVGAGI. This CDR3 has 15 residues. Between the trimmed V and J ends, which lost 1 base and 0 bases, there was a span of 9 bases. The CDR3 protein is CASSYWGGVNTEAFF. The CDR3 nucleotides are TGTGCCAGCAGTTACTGGGGGGGGGTGAACACTGAAGCTTTCTTT.

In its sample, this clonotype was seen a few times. CDR3 nucleotide sequence: TGTGCCAGCAGCAAAGAACAGGGCGGATCACCCCTCCACTTT. Translating gives CASSKEQGGSPLHF. The rearrangement uses TRBV21-1 and TRBJ1-6; TRBD1 is the table's D call and was not checked against the DNA. TRBV21-1 is a listed pseudogene. This CDR3 has 14 amino acids.

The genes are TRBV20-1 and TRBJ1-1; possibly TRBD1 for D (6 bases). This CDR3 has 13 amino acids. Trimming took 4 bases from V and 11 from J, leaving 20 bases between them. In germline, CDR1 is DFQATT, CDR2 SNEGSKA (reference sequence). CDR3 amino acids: CSATRSRDTGAFF. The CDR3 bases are TGCAGTGCTACCCGTTCCCGGGACACGGGTGCTTTCTTT.

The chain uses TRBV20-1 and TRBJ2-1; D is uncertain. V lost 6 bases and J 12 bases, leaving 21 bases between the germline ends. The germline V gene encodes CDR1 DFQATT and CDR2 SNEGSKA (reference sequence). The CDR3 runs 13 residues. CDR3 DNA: TGCAGTGCCCAAGATTCGACGGTTCGTGGGCAGTTCTTC. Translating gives CSAQDSTVRGQFF.

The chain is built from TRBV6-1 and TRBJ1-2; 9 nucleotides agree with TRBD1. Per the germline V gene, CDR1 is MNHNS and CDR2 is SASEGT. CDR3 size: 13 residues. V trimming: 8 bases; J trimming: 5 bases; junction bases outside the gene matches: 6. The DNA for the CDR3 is TGTGCCAGCGCCGGGGACAGGGCTTATGGCTACACCTTC. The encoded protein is CASAGDRAYGYTF.

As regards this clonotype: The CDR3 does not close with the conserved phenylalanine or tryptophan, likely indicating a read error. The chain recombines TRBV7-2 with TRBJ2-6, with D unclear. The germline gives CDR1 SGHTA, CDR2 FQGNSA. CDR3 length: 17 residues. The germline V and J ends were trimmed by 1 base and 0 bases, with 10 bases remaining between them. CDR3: CASSLGWSNSGANVLTL. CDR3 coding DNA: TGTGCCAGCAGCTTAGGTTGGTCGAACTCTGGGGCCAACGTCCTGACTTTG.

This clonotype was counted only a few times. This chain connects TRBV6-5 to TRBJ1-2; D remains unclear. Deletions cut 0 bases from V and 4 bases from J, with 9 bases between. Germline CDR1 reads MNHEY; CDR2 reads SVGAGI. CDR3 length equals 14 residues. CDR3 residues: CASSYSGSLYGYTF. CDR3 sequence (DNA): TGTGCCAGCAGTTACTCCGGAAGCCTCTATGGCTACACCTTC.

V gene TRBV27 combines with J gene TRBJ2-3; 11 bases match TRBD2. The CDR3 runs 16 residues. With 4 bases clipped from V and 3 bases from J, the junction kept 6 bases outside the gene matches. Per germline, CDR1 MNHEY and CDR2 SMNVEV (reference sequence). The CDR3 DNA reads TGTGCCAGCAGTTCGGGTAGCGGGGGGGCAACAGATACGCAGTATTTT. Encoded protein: CASSSGSGGATDTQYF.

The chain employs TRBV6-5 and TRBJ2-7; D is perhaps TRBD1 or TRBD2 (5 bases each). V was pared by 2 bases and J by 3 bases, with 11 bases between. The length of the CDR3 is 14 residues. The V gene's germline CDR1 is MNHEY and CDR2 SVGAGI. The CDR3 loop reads CASSYGGGDYEQYF. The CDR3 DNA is TGTGCCAGCAGTTACGGGGGTGGAGACTACGAGCAGTACTTC.

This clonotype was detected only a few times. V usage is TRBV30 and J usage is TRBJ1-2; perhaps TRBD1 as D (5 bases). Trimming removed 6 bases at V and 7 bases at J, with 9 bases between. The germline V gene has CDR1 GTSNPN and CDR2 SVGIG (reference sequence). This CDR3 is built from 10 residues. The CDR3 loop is CACGGVGYTF. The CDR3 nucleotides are TGTGCCTGTGGGGGGGTTGGCTACACCTTC.

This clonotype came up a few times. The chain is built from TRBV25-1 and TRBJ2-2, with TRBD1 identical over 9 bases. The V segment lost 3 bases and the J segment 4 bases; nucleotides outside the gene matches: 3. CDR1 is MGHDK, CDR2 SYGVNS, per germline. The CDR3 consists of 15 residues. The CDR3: CASSDTGGITGELFF. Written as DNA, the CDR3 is TGTGCCAGCAGTGACACAGGGGGCATCACCGGGGAGCTGTTTTTT.

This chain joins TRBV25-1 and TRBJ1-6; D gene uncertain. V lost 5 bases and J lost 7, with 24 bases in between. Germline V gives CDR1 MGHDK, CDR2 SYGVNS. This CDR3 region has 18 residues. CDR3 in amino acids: CASSPVTRTGVVNSPLHF. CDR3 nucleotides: TGTGCCAGCAGTCCAGTCACCAGAACCGGGGTCGTGAATTCACCCCTCCACTTT.

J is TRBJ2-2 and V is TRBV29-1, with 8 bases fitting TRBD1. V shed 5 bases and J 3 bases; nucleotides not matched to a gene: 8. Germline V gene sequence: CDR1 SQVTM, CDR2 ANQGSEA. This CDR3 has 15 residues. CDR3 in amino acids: CSVRSGGADTGELFF. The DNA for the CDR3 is TGCAGCGTTCGGTCAGGGGGCGCGGACACCGGGGAGCTGTTTTTT.

CDR3 DNA sequence: TGTGCCAGCAGTGAAGCAGGGGGGAACACTGAAGCTTTCTTT. It codes for CASSEAGGNTEAFF. The V call is TRBV6-1, the J call TRBJ1-1, with a possible D match to TRBD1 (6 bases). This CDR3 has 14 residues. Germline V gene data show CDR1 as MNHNS and CDR2 as SASEGT. Trimming cost V 0 bases and J 1 base, with 6 bases left between them.

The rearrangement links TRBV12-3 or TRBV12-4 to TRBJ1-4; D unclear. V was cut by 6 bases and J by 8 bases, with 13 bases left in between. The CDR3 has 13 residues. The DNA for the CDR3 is TGTGCCAGCAGGGTGGAGGGAGGGGAAAAACTGTTTTTT. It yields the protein CASRVEGGEKLFF.

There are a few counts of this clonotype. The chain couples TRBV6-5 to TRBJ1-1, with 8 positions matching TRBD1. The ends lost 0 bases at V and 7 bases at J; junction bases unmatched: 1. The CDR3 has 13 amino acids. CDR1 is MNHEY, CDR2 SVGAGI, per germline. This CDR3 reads CASSYSTGDEAFF. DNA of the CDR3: TGTGCCAGCAGTTACTCGACAGGGGATGAAGCTTTCTTT.

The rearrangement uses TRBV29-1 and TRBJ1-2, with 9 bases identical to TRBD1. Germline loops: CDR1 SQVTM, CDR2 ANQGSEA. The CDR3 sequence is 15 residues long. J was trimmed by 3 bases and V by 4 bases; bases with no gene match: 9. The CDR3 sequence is CSVGGTGLIDYGYTF. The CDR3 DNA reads TGCAGCGTTGGGGGGACAGGGTTAATTGACTATGGCTACACCTTC.

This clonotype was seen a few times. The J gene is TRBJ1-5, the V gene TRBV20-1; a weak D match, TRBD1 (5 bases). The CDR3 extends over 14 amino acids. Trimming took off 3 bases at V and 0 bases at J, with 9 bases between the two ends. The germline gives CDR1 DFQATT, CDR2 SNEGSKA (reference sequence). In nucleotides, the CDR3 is TGCAGTGCTAGGAGGGGAAATAGCAATCAGCCCCAGCATTTT. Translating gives CSARRGNSNQPQHF.

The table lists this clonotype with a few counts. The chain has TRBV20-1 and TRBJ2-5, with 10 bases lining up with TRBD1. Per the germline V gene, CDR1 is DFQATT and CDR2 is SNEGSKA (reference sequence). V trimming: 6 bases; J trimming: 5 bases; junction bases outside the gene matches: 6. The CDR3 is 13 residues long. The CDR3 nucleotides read TGCAGTGCCGGGACAGGGGAGTGGGAGACCCAGTACTTC. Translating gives CSAGTGEWETQYF.

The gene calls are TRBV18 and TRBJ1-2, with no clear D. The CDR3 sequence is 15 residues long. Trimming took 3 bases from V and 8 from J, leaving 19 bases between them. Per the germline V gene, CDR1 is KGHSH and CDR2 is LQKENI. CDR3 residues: CASSPSERSVLGYTF. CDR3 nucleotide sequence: TGTGCCAGCTCACCTAGTGAGCGGTCGGTGCTGGGCTACACCTTC.

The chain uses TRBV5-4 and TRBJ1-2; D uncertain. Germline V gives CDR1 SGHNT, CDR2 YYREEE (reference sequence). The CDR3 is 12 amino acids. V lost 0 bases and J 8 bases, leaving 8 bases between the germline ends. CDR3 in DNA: TGTGCCAGCAGCTTGGCCGGCACAGGCTACACCTTC. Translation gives CASSLAGTGYTF.

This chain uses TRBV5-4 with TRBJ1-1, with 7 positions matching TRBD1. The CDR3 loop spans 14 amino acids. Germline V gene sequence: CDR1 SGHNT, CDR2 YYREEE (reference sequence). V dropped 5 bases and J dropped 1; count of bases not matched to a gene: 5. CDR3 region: CASRVGTANTEAFF. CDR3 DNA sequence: TGTGCCAGCAGGGTTGGGACAGCGAACACTGAAGCTTTCTTT.

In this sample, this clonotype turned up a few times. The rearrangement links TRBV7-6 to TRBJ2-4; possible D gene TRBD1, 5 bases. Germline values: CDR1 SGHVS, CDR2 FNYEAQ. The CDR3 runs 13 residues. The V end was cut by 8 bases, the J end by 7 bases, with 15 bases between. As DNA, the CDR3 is TGTGCCAGCTCAAGGGGCGCAGGGAACATTCAGTACTTC. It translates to CASSRGAGNIQYF.

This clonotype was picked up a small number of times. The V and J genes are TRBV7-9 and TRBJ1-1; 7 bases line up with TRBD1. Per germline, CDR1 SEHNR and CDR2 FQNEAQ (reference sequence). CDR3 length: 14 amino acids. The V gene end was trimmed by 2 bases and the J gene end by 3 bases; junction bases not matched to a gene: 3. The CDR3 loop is CASSLQGGYTEAFF. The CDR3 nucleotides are TGTGCCAGCAGCTTACAGGGGGGTTACACTGAAGCTTTCTTT.

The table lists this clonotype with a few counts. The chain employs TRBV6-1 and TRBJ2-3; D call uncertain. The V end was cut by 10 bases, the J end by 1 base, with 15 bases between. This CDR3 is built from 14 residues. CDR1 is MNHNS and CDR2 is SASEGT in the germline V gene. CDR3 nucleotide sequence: TGTGCCACCCTGTATATGTGGGGCACAGATACGCAGTATTTT. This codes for CATLYMWGTDTQYF.

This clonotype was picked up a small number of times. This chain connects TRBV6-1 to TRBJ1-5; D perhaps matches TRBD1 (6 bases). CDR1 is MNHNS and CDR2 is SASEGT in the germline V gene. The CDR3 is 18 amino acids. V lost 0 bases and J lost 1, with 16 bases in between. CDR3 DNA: TGTGCCAGCAGTGAAGCGATTCCGACGGGGGCAAGCAATCAGCCCCAGCATTTT. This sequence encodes CASSEAIPTGASNQPQHF.

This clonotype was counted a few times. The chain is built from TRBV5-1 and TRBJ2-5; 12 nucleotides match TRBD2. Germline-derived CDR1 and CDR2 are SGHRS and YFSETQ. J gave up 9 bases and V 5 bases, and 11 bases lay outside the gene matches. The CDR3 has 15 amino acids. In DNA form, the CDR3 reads TGCGCCAGCAGTCCGACTAGCGGGGGCGTTAGGGCCCAGTACTTC. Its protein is CASSPTSGGVRAQYF.

CDR3 DNA: TGTGCCTGGAGTCGCCCCTCTGGGGCCAACGTCCTGACTTTC. Translating gives CAWSRPSGANVLTF. The gene calls are TRBV30 and TRBJ2-6, with D hard to call. The V gene lost 2 bases and the J gene lost 0 bases, with 5 bases spanning the gap. Germline V gene data show CDR1 as GTSNPN and CDR2 as SVGIG (reference sequence). The CDR3 runs 14 residues.

The CDR3 sequence: CASSPHQEYYGYTF. The DNA for the CDR3 is TGTGCCAGTAGTCCCCACCAGGAGTACTATGGCTACACCTTC. The chain joins TRBV19 to TRBJ1-2; the D is unclear. Trimming shortened V by 5 bases and J by 3 bases, and 13 bases separated the two germline ends. Germline CDR1 LNHDA, CDR2 SQIVND (reference sequence). The CDR3 runs 14 residues.